The sequence of this TCR beta chain was determined in a study of T cells after yellow fever vaccination. Turning to the study itself: Preparation of the low-cell-number fractions used SMART-Seq v4 Ultra Low Input. Study findings and constraints: Most primary-vaccination clones recurred post-booster (nearly 98% CD4, roughly 87% CD8). It was a small share of clonotypes that appeared in both CD4 and CD8 compartments.

For this clonotype: Its specificity is not known.

Generation of TCR cDNA used 5'RACE template switching (which added a universal primer site and UMIs). One entry per CDR3 protein, called by TCRdb with MiXCR from the 5' RACE reads. The sample has roughly 120,000 distinct CDR3 sequences; roughly 6.7% are singletons. The sample consisted of CD4+ T cells sorted from PBMCs, taken approximately 11 days after the first yellow fever vaccination. The origin of this receptor is a man in his late teens or twenties who received the YFV17D yellow fever vaccine.

CDR3 protein: CASSLQGPRGYGYTF. The CDR3 bases are TGTGCCAGCAGCTTACAGGGGCCACGCGGCTATGGCTACACCTTC. This rearrangement joins TRBV7-2 to TRBJ1-2; D might be TRBD1 (6 bases). V was pared by 2 bases and J by 4 bases, with 14 bases between. CDR3 length: 15 residues. Per the germline V gene, CDR1 is SGHTA and CDR2 is FQGNSA. The whole variable domain, remainder taken from reference TRBV7-2 and TRBJ1-2, is GAGVSQSPSNKVTEKGKDVELRCDPISGHTALYWYRQSLGQGLEFLIYFQGNSAPDKSGLPSDRFSAERTGGSVSTLTIQRTQQEDSAVYLCASSLQGPRGYGYTFGSGTRLTVV.